One sample yielded the 4 T cell receptor beta chains listed below, sequenced in a study of blood T cell repertoires in COVID-19. TCRdb's copy holds only in-frame clones and misses some; the assay was immunoSEQ multiplex PCR. The profile shows about 290,000 clones, 85% to 90% of them singletons. The sequenced sample consisted of peripheral blood. The receptor set was obtained from a woman under 40 with COVID-19, enrolled during active disease.

The V and J genes are TRBV7-9 and TRBJ2-7, with D perhaps matching TRBD2 (6 bases). Germline V CDR1 and CDR2: SEHNR, FQNEAQ (reference sequence). The V and J ends lost 5 bases and 0 bases respectively, with 8 bases between them. CDR3 length: 13 amino acids. CDR3: CASSQRASYEQYF. In DNA form, the CDR3 reads TGTGCCAGCAGCCAGCGGGCCTCCTACGAGCAGTACTTC.

This rearrangement joins TRBV18 to TRBJ1-1; possibly TRBD1 for D (5 bases). Germline CDR1 and CDR2: KGHSH and LQKENI. V was clipped by 2 bases and J by 5 bases, with 9 bases between them. This CDR3 contains 13 residues. The CDR3 DNA reads as TGTGCCAGCTCACCATCGGAGGGGACTGAAGCTTTCTTT. It codes for CASSPSEGTEAFF.

The chain employs TRBV7-9 and TRBJ2-3, with 10 nucleotides matching TRBD2. The CDR3 sequence is 16 residues long. The V segment lost 8 bases and the J segment 5 bases; nucleotides outside the gene matches: 13. Germline V lookup: CDR1 SEHNR, CDR2 FQNEAQ (reference sequence). The DNA of the CDR3 is TGTGCCAGCTCAGCGGGGGGGCTTTTTTCGAGAGATACGCAGTATTTT. It specifies CASSAGGLFSRDTQYF.

This sequence joins TRBV2 and TRBJ2-1; the D gene is possibly TRBD1 (6 bases). Trimming cost V 7 bases and J 10 bases, with 23 bases left between them. The CDR3 consists of 15 residues. Germline values: CDR1 SNHLY, CDR2 FYNNEI. CDR3 sequence: CASNGLATETGEQFF. Here the CDR3 DNA reads TGTGCCAGCAACGGACTCGCCACCGAAACAGGGGAGCAGTTCTTC.